The TCR beta chain described here comes from a study of cytomegalovirus exposure and HLA in healthy donors (dated by TCRdb to 2015 to 2018). At the level of the whole study: An earlier analysis of under 600 of the donors reported about 250 Gb of sequence data and some 100 million unique TCR beta sequences from approximately 180 million T cells. Every repertoire in the discovery cohort had been generated on one and the same sequencing platform. A later genetic analysis used genome-wide SNP genotypes for about three fifths of the 666 donors, treating that subset as a discovery cohort. Roughly five DR-DQ haplotypes were handled as single units for association and clustering, since linkage in the cohort was strong. In the later analysis, no new phenotypic data were used to find candidate immune exposures; instead, reliance was placed on TCR beta sequences and their occurrence across donors. An earlier analysis of approximately 580 of the donors used high-throughput TCR beta sequencing to judge whether each TCR beta V gene segment behaved as functional or pseudogenic. The study aimed to test whether signatures of past pathogen exposure could be identified by cataloging public T cell receptors. Using immunosequencing, the study profiled T cell repertoires from 500 to 800 subjects and related those repertoires to cytomegalovirus serostatus. A later analysis re-analyzed previously published TCR beta repertoires from 666 donors and added high-resolution HLA genotyping to study TCR occurrence patterns. An early release covering roughly 640 HLA-typed donors comprised approximately 290 gigabases of sequencing data and some 79 million unique TCR sequences. Across some 400 genotyped donors of the cohort, an average of about 240,000 unique TCR beta nucleotide sequences per donor were sequenced, and approximately 17% of those sequences were non-productive. High-throughput TCR immunosequencing, statistical association of individual TCRs with disease status, and machine learning were combined to predict cytomegalovirus infection status. Of the approximately 400 genotyped donors, roughly 80% fell in the genetic ancestry cluster associated with self-reported Caucasian donors. Along with the 666-subject first cohort, a separate validation cohort of over a hundred different subjects was used. Donor age, sex, ethnicity and CMV serostatus were collected together with the repertoire data. Both class I and class II loci were covered by HLA typing, at four-digit resolution. The number of typed donors differed by locus: about 629-630 for A, B, C, DRB1 and DQB1; some 500 for DQA1; fewer than 610 for DPA1; and some 470 for DPB1. Points the paper makes about the study in general: Three of the identified cytomegalovirus-associated TCR beta chains were confirmed in vitro to be specific for cytomegalovirus antigens. This cohort had only TCR beta chains sequenced, and the lack of alpha or paired-chain data limited which features could be detected. Some 15 rarely observed V segments, including chromosome 9 orphons, were excluded from the earlier analysis of a few hundred of the donors because counts were too low. Immune exposure information for the cohort was limited to CMV serostatus. A further reported finding was that TCR beta sequences accurately predicted the HLA-A and HLA-B alleles for most subjects in the first cohort. The presence/absence analyses assumed that sequencing depth was roughly uniform across donors, and that assumption may not be true. Most TCR sequences were observed very rarely across donors, whereas some public TCRs were present in many individuals. When HLA alleles, especially DR and DQ, strongly co-occurred, attributing TCR associations to individual alleles was difficult. In a later analysis, several top co-occurrence clusters were reported to appear linked to parvovirus B19, influenza, CMV and Epstein-Barr virus. Specific HLA alleles were associated with 16,951 TCR beta sequences at a false discovery rate of 0.05 in a later analysis. A group of highly shared sequence variants was considered likely to be a technical artifact of the sequencing pipeline. Linkage disequilibrium might explain the correlated functional status among segregating V segments, but an unknown experimental factor could not be excluded. In an earlier analysis of 587 of the donors, most TCR beta V segments appeared in productive rearrangements about 87% or about 30% of the time, broadly matching IMGT annotations. Cytomegalovirus status was reported to be diagnosed by the classifier with high specificity and sensitivity in both the original and validation cohorts. Because the 87-base-pair reads could not distinguish some IMGT-functional V segments, including TRBV6-2 and TRBV6-3, those segments were excluded. A total of 150 or so TCR beta chains were listed by the study as associated with cytomegalovirus. A later genetic analysis associated a missense DCLRE1C variant with V-gene and J-gene trimming of TCR beta chains, and an independent cohort replicated the association. The authors suggested that the approach could potentially be extended to other disease states and immunological phenotypes. According to a later analysis, most CMV-associated TCR beta chains appeared to be HLA-restricted, and the HLA associations seemed to be driven largely by CMV exposure. Because HLA typing was missing for some donors at each locus, association tests included only the typed subset. A later analysis found that HLA-associated TCR beta chains were more clonally expanded and had lower generation probabilities than equally common non-associated chains. In a later genetic analysis, fewer N-insertions in productive TCRs were reported among donors in an Asian-associated ancestry cluster than the roughly 700-donor mean. According to a later analysis, TCR association rates differed among HLA loci, with DRB1 alleles showing the most associated TCRs and HLA-C alleles showing the fewest.

In total, 666 healthy bone marrow donors made up the cohort. Cohort members were all nominally healthy when sampled, although unrecorded immune exposures were likely present. The donor was CMV seropositive and belonged to the group of 250 to 300 seropositive cohort members. Each donor provided a peripheral blood sample, and peripheral blood mononuclear cells were used for TCR beta sequencing. Genomic DNA extraction from the blood cell samples was performed with the Qiagen DNeasy Blood Extraction Kit. The CDR3 has 16 amino acids, counting the end cysteine and phenylalanine. Of the read, only the CDR3 DNA is kept; its 48 bases are in frame from base 1. The germline V gene encodes CDR1 SGDLS and CDR2 YYNGEE. V sheds 0 bases and J sheds 2 bases, leaving 9 bases between their ends. Of note for this clone: Its antigen remains unidentified. Nothing much larger sits one base from this clone, and base qualities are not available.

The library was made by the immunoSEQ multiplex PCR assay. The multiplex PCR relied on a mix of 60 forward primers for TCR Vbeta segments and 13 reverse primers for TCR Jbeta segments. The CDR3 region of rearranged TCR beta genes was amplified from genomic DNA by a multiplex PCR assay. The Illumina HiSeq System was used to sequence the amplified TCR beta libraries as 87-base-pair reads. Processing in the source paper ran as follows. A later analysis counted tens of millions of unique TCR beta chains across the 700 or so repertoires, and roughly 9.9 million of these chains were shared by at least two donors. Raw reads were error-corrected and collapsed into unique sequences by a nearest-neighbor algorithm in which closely related sequences were merged to remove PCR and sequencing errors. Alignment of CDR3 sequences to IMGT reference sequences was used to assign V, D and J gene segments. For a sequence to be retained, at least a six-nucleotide match to both a V gene segment and a J gene segment was required. Rearrangements were called productive when the CDR3 lacked stop codons and stayed in frame with V and J; all others were non-productive. CDR3 was defined according to IMGT convention as the region running from the second conserved V-encoded cysteine to the conserved J-encoded phenylalanine. The earlier analysis of 500 to 650 of the donors excluded any sequence lacking an unambiguous match to a single V gene segment. In an earlier analysis of several hundred of the donors, V segments were called functional above 56.7% productive rearrangements and were called segregating when the between-donor standard deviation exceeded 5%. A statistical classification framework was built to diagnose cytomegalovirus status from the catalog of TCR beta chain sequences. A later analysis assigned V and J genes by comparing TCR nucleotide sequences with IMGT/GENE-DB human TR gene sequences. A later analysis assigned CDR3 sequences and most-parsimonious VDJ recombination scenarios with the TCRdist pipeline. A later analysis defined each TCR beta chain by its CDR3 amino acid sequence plus V-gene family, and excluded reads lacking a unique V-gene family. As a way to deal with suspected cross-contamination and a sequencing artifact, a later analysis dropped over 550 nucleotide sequences that were highly shared and had low generation probability. A later analysis calculated a clonal expansion index for each public chain from normalized within-repertoire ranks of inferred template counts. A later analysis computed generation probabilities with a VDJ recombination model fitted to out-of-frame rearrangements, and checked the results against IGoR. A later analysis scored TCR-TCR, TCR-HLA and TCR-CMV co-occurrence with hypergeometric tests, applying a repertoire-size bias correction to TCR pairs. A later analysis estimated false discovery rates by permuting HLA or CMV assignments 20 times. In a later analysis, co-occurring TCRs were grouped using DBSCAN, and TCRdist sequence similarity was added for clustering within HLA-allele-positive subsets. For co-occurrence clustering, repertoires with fewer than 30,000 or more than 120,000 public chains were excluded, along with five repertoires with anomalous nucleotide sharing. TCRdb obtained this table from immuneACCESS and retained in-frame rearrangements with V and J assigned. These tables miss some clones; where compared with another copy, unresolved V genes account for less than half of the shortfall, and the remainder is unexplained. V and J calls and clone size are as listed in that table; D and trimming were resolved from the DNA. The sample contains about 190,000 clones, 75% to 85% of them found a single time. Jointly, the top ten make up around 2% of the sample.

The sequence joins TRBV9 to TRBJ1-6; the best D guess is TRBD1, with 5 bases matching. Sequencing input: PBMCs. The clonotype originates from a woman aged 18 to 35 in good health and CMV-seropositive. For the CDR3, the sequence is CASSVGREAYNSPLHF. The nucleotides read TGTGCCAGCAGCGTAGGCAGGGAGGCCTATAATTCACCCCTCCACTTT.